This T cell receptor beta chain was retrieved from a study of blood T cell repertoires in COVID-19. This clone was detected a few times. As processed by the authors: From reference gene primer amplification, estimates of nucleated cell counts were derived. Assay: immunoSEQ multiplex PCR; the TCRdb copy retains only in-frame clones and omits some. The V and J calls and clone size come from that table; D and trimming were worked out from the DNA. The table lists 200,000 to 250,000 clones, approximately 88% of them singletons. The length of the CDR3 is 15 residues. J lost 9 bases, V lost 2 bases, and 2 bases had no gene match. Germline V gene lookup returns CDR1 MDHEN and CDR2 SYDVKM. Clinical histories supplied by participants themselves formed the basis of cohort assignment.

This clonotype originated in a young woman who had been exposed to COVID-19. The sample comprised PBMCs or T cells enriched from blood (not recorded which). This rearrangement joins TRBV28 to TRBJ2-1, with TRBD2 identical over 15 bases. CDR3 in amino acids: CASSLRTSGRVEQFF. The CDR3 DNA sequence: TGTGCCAGCAGTTTAAGGACTAGCGGGAGGGTTGAGCAGTTCTTC. Full variable domain (remainder filled in from reference TRBV28 and TRBJ2-1): DVKVTQSSRYLVKRTGEKVFLECVQDMDHENMFWYRQDPGLGLRLIYFSYDVKMKEKGDIPEGYSVSREKKERFSLILESASTNQTSMYLCASSLRTSGRVEQFFGPGTRLTVL.